These 10 T cell receptor beta chains were sequenced from one sample in a study of CD8+ T cells in alopecia areata (dated by TCRdb to between 2018 and 2020). The library was produced with the immunoSEQ multiplex PCR assay. To provide template for TCR sequencing, every sample had RNA extracted and reverse transcribed into cDNA. Entries here come from immuneACCESS through TCRdb and include only in-frame sequences with V and J called. Some clones fail to appear in such tables; in the studies checked, an unresolved V gene covers under half of the shortfall, and the cause of the remainder is unknown. The sample yields roughly 180,000 clones; 40% to 65% were counted once. The ten largest clones add up to 10% to 13% of the sample. Interpreted using the paper, the time point label stands for: about 25 weeks on oral tofacitinib. The treatment or condition label, as the study defines it: oral pan-JAK inhibitor, 5-10 mg twice daily.

The sequencing used CD8+ T cells sorted from blood, collected at week 24, from a patient treated with tofacitinib. The receptors here all came from a human donor with alopecia areata.

This clone came up a few times. The genes are TRBV14 and TRBJ2-5; TRBD2 matches at 9 bases. The CDR3 covers 14 residues. After removal of 3 bases from V and 6 bases from J, the junction contained 5 bases not matched to a gene. Per the germline V gene, CDR1 is SGHDN and CDR2 is FVKESK. The CDR3 region is CASSHESGGKTQYF. Written as DNA, the CDR3 is TGTGCCAGCAGCCATGAAAGCGGGGGGAAGACCCAGTACTTC.

The rearrangement uses TRBV6-5 and TRBJ1-1, with a weak D call TRBD1 (5 bases). The CDR3 extends over 14 amino acids. Trimming cost V 2 bases and J 0 bases, with 7 bases left between them. Germline V gene data show CDR1 as MNHEY and CDR2 as SVGAGI. CDR3 DNA sequence: TGTGCCAGCAGTTACGGGACGGTGAACACTGAAGCTTTCTTT. As protein: CASSYGTVNTEAFF.

This chain uses TRBV7-9 with TRBJ1-2, with a weak D call TRBD1 (6 bases). Deletions cut 1 base from V and 4 bases from J, with 7 bases between. This CDR3 has 13 residues. Germline V gene lookup returns CDR1 SEHNR and CDR2 FQNEAQ (reference sequence). The CDR3 DNA sequence: TGTGCCAGCAGCTTAGGGACAGCCTATGGCTACACCTTC. This sequence encodes CASSLGTAYGYTF.

The chain joins TRBV5-1 to TRBJ2-7, with 7 bases that match TRBD1. The CDR3 contains 14 residues. J gave up 3 bases and V 1 base, and 4 bases lay outside the gene matches. Germline CDR1 reads SGHRS; CDR2 reads YFSETQ. The CDR3 is CASSLRGRVYEQYF. CDR3 sequence (DNA): TGCGCCAGCAGCTTGAGGGGGCGAGTCTACGAGCAGTACTTC.

This clone has only a few counts. V is TRBV9 and J is TRBJ2-6; D is ambiguous. This CDR3 spans 15 amino acids. Trimming took 4 bases from V and 3 from J, leaving 11 bases between them. Germline-derived CDR1 and CDR2 are SGDLS and YYNGEE. The CDR3 sequence: CASSNPNGGANVLTF. CDR3 DNA sequence: TGTGCCAGCAGCAACCCCAACGGTGGGGCCAACGTCCTGACTTTC.

V and J are TRBV5-6 and TRBJ2-3; TRBD1 matches 11 bases. Looked up from germline, CDR1 is SGHDT and CDR2 is YYEEEE. Trimming at V came to 4 bases and at J to 0 bases, leaving 7 bases not matched to a gene. This CDR3 is 17 amino acids long. The CDR3 spells CASSGTGGTSSTDTQYF. In DNA, the CDR3 is TGTGCCAGCAGCGGGACAGGGGGGACATCTAGCACAGATACGCAGTATTTT.

This chain joins TRBV30 and TRBJ2-7; D may be TRBD2 (5 bases). The V gene lost 3 bases and the J gene lost 3 bases, with 12 bases spanning the gap. CDR1 and CDR2 from the germline V gene are GTSNPN and SVGIG (reference sequence). There are 13 residues in the CDR3. CDR3 coding DNA: TGTGCCTGGAGCGCCGGACGGGGCTACGAGCAGTACTTC. It yields the protein CAWSAGRGYEQYF.

This clone was seen a few times. The chain recombines TRBV28 with TRBJ1-4; the D gene is possibly TRBD1 (6 bases). CDR3 length equals 14 residues. Trimming took off 5 bases at V and 7 bases at J, with 14 bases between the two ends. CDR1 is MDHEN and CDR2 is SYDVKM in the germline V gene. Here the CDR3 reads CASSTGHRGEKLFF. For the CDR3, the DNA is TGTGCCAGCAGTACGGGACATCGGGGTGAAAAACTGTTTTTT.

The chain has TRBV4-1 and TRBJ2-2; 8 nucleotides line up with TRBD2. The CDR3 covers 15 residues. Germline V gene lookup returns CDR1 MGHRA and CDR2 YSYEKL. The trim removed 2 bases at V and 7 bases at J, leaving 6 bases unmatched. The CDR3, as DNA: TGCGCCAGCAGCCAATCCCGGACTAGCCTCGGGGAGCTGTTTTTT. Amino acids: CASSQSRTSLGELFF.

The chain recombines TRBV2 with TRBJ1-1; D might be TRBD1 (6 bases). Per germline, CDR1 SNHLY and CDR2 FYNNEI. The CDR3 has 15 amino acids. V lost 6 bases to trimming and J lost 1 base, with 15 bases between them. The DNA of the CDR3 is TGTGCCAGCAGCTCACCAACAGGGAGGAACACTGAAGCTTTCTTT. Translating gives CASSSPTGRNTEAFF. Full variable domain (rest looked up from reference TRBV2 and TRBJ1-1): EPEVTQTPSHQVTQMGQEVILRCVPISNHLYFYWYRQILGQKVEFLVSFYNNEISEKSEIFDDQFSVERPDGSNFTLKIRSTKLEDSAMYFCASSSPTGRNTEAFFGQGTRLTVV.